This passage covers 26 T cell receptor beta chains from one sample sequenced in a study of control samples from healthy donors and cancer patients. Assay used: immunoSEQ multiplex PCR; TCRdb lists only in-frame clones, some missing. The repertoire consists of 85,000 to 100,000 clones, with over 90% occurring once and the leading ten covering 6.5% to 9.5%. Specimen: blood. The receptor set was obtained from a man aged 18 to 30 in good health.

This chain links TRBV6-5 with TRBJ2-2; TRBD1 is a possible D gene (5 bases). Germline V CDR1 and CDR2: MNHEY, SVGAGI. V lost 6 bases and J lost 2, with 13 bases in between. The CDR3 is made up of 15 amino acids. The CDR3 reads CASSARDLNTGELFF. CDR3 DNA sequence: TGTGCCAGCAGCGCCAGGGATCTCAACACCGGGGAGCTGTTTTTT.

The chain is built from TRBV30 and TRBJ2-1; 9 nucleotides agree with TRBD2. The junction had 7 bases not matched to a gene; V was cut back by 0 bases and J by 7 bases. The CDR3 contains 15 residues. The germline gives CDR1 GTSNPN, CDR2 SVGIG (reference sequence). The CDR3 DNA reads TGTGCCTGGAGTGTAGGTAGCGGGAGATATAATGAGCAGTTCTTC. Translation gives CAWSVGSGRYNEQFF.

This clone was seen only once. This chain connects TRBV19 to TRBJ1-5; D gene uncertain. This CDR3 spans 13 amino acids. Germline lookup yields CDR1 LNHDA and CDR2 SQIVND (reference sequence). With 4 bases removed from V and 10 bases from J, the gap between germline ends came to 14 bases. The chain's CDR3 is CASSRTPAEPQHF. The CDR3 region has the DNA TGTGCCAGTAGTAGAACTCCCGCGGAACCCCAGCATTTT. The full variable domain, completed using reference TRBV19 and TRBJ1-5, is DGGITQSPKYLFRKEGQNVTLSCEQNLNHDAMYWYRQDPGQGLRLIYYSQIVNDFQKGDIAEGYSVSREKKESFPLTVTSAQKNPTAFYLCASSRTPAEPQHFGDGTRLSIL.

The rearrangement joins TRBV27 to TRBJ1-5; 9 bases align to TRBD1. CDR1 MNHEY and CDR2 SMNVEV come from the germline V gene (reference sequence). Trimming cost V 5 bases and J 7 bases; bases outside gene matches: 6. The CDR3 runs to 14 residues. CDR3 nucleotide sequence: TGTGCCAGCAGTAACAGGGGGCTAAAACAGCCCCAGCATTTT. Protein: CASSNRGLKQPQHF.

V is TRBV10-1 and J is TRBJ1-1; the D is unclear. Trimming removed 6 bases at V and 5 bases at J, with 13 bases between. Germline lookup yields CDR1 WNHNN and CDR2 SYGVQD (reference sequence). The CDR3 is 13 residues long. CDR3 residues: CASSRAEGTEAFF. The CDR3 region has the DNA TGCGCCAGCAGCCGCGCCGAGGGAACTGAAGCTTTCTTT.

The genes are TRBV29-1 and TRBJ2-1; D is unclear. This CDR3 contains 13 residues. The V gene lost 5 bases and the J gene lost 0 bases, with 8 bases spanning the gap. Germline V gene lookup returns CDR1 SQVTM and CDR2 ANQGSEA. The CDR3 DNA reads TGCAGCGTTCAGGCGGACTCCTACAATGAGCAGTTCTTC. The encoded protein is CSVQADSYNEQFF.

This sequence joins TRBV27 and TRBJ1-1; 9 bases fit TRBD1. The CDR3 has 17 residues. Germline-derived CDR1 and CDR2 are MNHEY and SMNVEV (reference sequence). V was clipped by 6 bases and J by 0 bases; unmatched bases: 11. CDR3 in amino acids: CASRFGDREDLNTEAFF. CDR3 bases: TGTGCCAGCAGGTTCGGGGACAGGGAAGACTTGAACACTGAAGCTTTCTTT.

This chain uses TRBV27 with TRBJ2-3, with 7 bases matching TRBD2. CDR1 and CDR2 (germline): MNHEY, SMNVEV (reference sequence). The CDR3 is made up of 17 amino acids. V lost 5 bases, J lost 4 bases, and 15 bases stayed unmatched. CDR3 region: CASSLPGGATIADTQYF. The CDR3 nucleotides are TGTGCCAGCAGTCTCCCGGGGGGAGCAACCATAGCAGATACGCAGTATTTT.

This chain connects TRBV27 to TRBJ2-1; D is unresolved. The CDR3 runs 14 residues. The germline V and J ends were trimmed by 4 bases and 2 bases, with 9 bases remaining between them. Germline V gene data show CDR1 as MNHEY and CDR2 as SMNVEV (reference sequence). CDR3 sequence reads: CASSYSAAYNEQFF. Written as DNA, the CDR3 is TGTGCCAGCAGTTACAGCGCCGCCTACAATGAGCAGTTCTTC.

The chain joins TRBV12-3 or TRBV12-4 to TRBJ1-1; no definite D call. The CDR3 runs 13 residues. Trimming pared 1 base from V and 5 bases from J, leaving 8 bases between. CDR3 DNA sequence: TGTGCCAGCAGTTTAGGAGGGAGAACTGAAGCTTTCTTT. Translating it yields CASSLGGRTEAFF.

J is TRBJ2-1 and V is TRBV7-2; 11 bases agree with TRBD2. The CDR3 contains 14 residues. Germline CDR1 reads SGHTA; CDR2 reads FQGNSA. The V gene end was trimmed by 4 bases and the J gene end by 10 bases; junction bases not matched to a gene: 6. CDR3 sequence reads: CASSSTSGSKEQFF. The DNA of the CDR3 is TGTGCCAGCAGCTCAACTAGCGGGAGTAAGGAGCAGTTCTTC.

The chain couples TRBV11-2 to TRBJ2-1; 10 bases line up with TRBD2. Germline V lookup: CDR1 SGHAT, CDR2 FQNNGV. The trim removed 1 base at V and 5 bases at J, leaving 11 bases unmatched. There are 18 residues in the CDR3. The CDR3 reads CASSLGGLAGAWHNEQFF. The CDR3 DNA sequence: TGTGCCAGCAGCTTAGGTGGCCTAGCGGGAGCTTGGCACAATGAGCAGTTCTTC. The full variable domain, with the rest looked up from reference TRBV11-2 and TRBJ2-1, is EAGVAQSPRYKIIEKRQSVAFWCNPISGHATLYWYQQILGQGPKLLIQFQNNGVVDDSQLPKDRFSAERLKGVDSTLKIQPAKLEDSAVYLCASSLGGLAGAWHNEQFFGPGTRLTVL.

Only one count was recorded for this clone. The chain combines TRBV12-3 or TRBV12-4 with TRBJ1-1; no firm D call. The CDR3 extends over 13 amino acids. V was trimmed by 7 bases and J by 4 bases, leaving 13 bases between them. CDR3 in DNA: TGTGCCAGCACCCCGGGCCGCGGCACTGAAGCTTTCTTT. It encodes CASTPGRGTEAFF.

V is TRBV7-3 and J is TRBJ2-7; D unresolved. Germline assignment: CDR1 SGHTA and CDR2 FQGTGA. Trimming took off 6 bases at V and 6 bases at J, with 15 bases between the two ends. The CDR3 has 13 residues. The DNA for the CDR3 is TGTGCCAGCAGTACCTCTTTTCCGGGCGAGCAGTACTTC. Translating it yields CASSTSFPGEQYF.

This chain joins TRBV18 and TRBJ1-1; D remains ambiguous. Germline V gene sequence: CDR1 KGHSH, CDR2 LQKENI. V was pared by 1 base and J by 2 bases, with 11 bases between. The CDR3 totals 15 residues. The CDR3 sequence: CASSPRTGPNTEAFF. The CDR3 region has the DNA TGTGCCAGCTCACCACGAACGGGTCCCAACACTGAAGCTTTCTTT.

The chain has TRBV9 and TRBJ2-1, with D unresolved. The CDR3 has 13 amino acids. V shed 3 bases and J shed 5 bases, with 9 bases lying between them. Germline loops: CDR1 SGDLS, CDR2 YYNGEE. CDR3 sequence (DNA): TGTGCCAGCAGCGGGAGAGGAGACAATGAGCAGTTCTTC. Its translation is CASSGRGDNEQFF.

This sequence joins TRBV19 and TRBJ1-1, with D unresolved. The CDR3 is made up of 15 amino acids. The germline gives CDR1 LNHDA, CDR2 SQIVND (reference sequence). The ends were cut back, 0 bases at V and 0 bases at J, with 8 bases in the middle. The chain's CDR3 is CASSIDGFLNTEAFF. CDR3 DNA: TGTGCCAGTAGTATAGACGGGTTTCTGAACACTGAAGCTTTCTTT.

The chain couples TRBV16 to TRBJ1-3; D perhaps matches TRBD1 (5 bases). The CDR3 length is 15 residues. Trimming took off 4 bases at V and 0 bases at J, with 10 bases between the two ends. Germline loops: CDR1 KGHSY, CDR2 FQNENV. CDR3 protein: CASSRDAVSGNTIYF. CDR3 DNA: TGTGCCAGCAGCCGGGACGCCGTCTCTGGAAACACCATATATTTT.

The V gene is TRBV5-6, the J gene TRBJ2-7, with 8 nucleotides matching TRBD1. V gave up 4 bases and J gave up 1 base; unmatched junction bases: 4. Germline loops: CDR1 SGHDT, CDR2 YYEEEE. The CDR3 runs 14 residues. DNA for the CDR3: TGTGCCAGCAGCCCCCGGACAGGGTCCTACGAGCAGTACTTC. It yields the protein CASSPRTGSYEQYF. Full variable domain (rest looked up from reference TRBV5-6 and TRBJ2-7): DAGVTQSPTHLIKTRGQQVTLRCSPKSGHDTVSWYQQALGQGPQFIFQYYEEEERQRGNFPDRFSGHQFPNYSSELNVNALLLGDSALYLCASSPRTGSYEQYFGPGTRLTVT.

The V and J genes are TRBV7-6 and TRBJ2-3, with 9 bases identical to TRBD2. The CDR3 has 16 amino acids. Losses at the gene ends were 3 bases for V and 1 base for J; bases not matched to a gene: 5. Germline loops: CDR1 SGHVS, CDR2 FNYEAQ. The CDR3, as DNA: TGTGCCAGCAGCTTTCCAATAGCGGGAGGCACAGATACGCAGTATTTT. Translation gives CASSFPIAGGTDTQYF.

This clone has just one count. The gene calls are TRBV12-3 or TRBV12-4 and TRBJ1-1, with TRBD1 as a possible D gene (5 bases). Trimming cost V 8 bases and J 7 bases, with 17 bases left between them. CDR3 length: 13 residues. CDR3 DNA sequence: TGTGCCAGCGGCAAACCCGGGGGGGTTGAAGCTTTCTTT. Translated: CASGKPGGVEAFF.

This clone showed up just once. The CDR3 DNA reads TGCGCCAGCAGCTCTGACAGGGCGGAACGGTGGGAGCAGTACTTC. It specifies CASSSDRAERWEQYF. The chain carries TRBV5-1 and TRBJ2-7; 7 positions agree with TRBD1. Germline CDR1 and CDR2: SGHRS and YFSETQ. The V and J ends lost 3 bases and 7 bases, in that order; junction bases with no gene match: 13. The CDR3 has 15 residues.

The chain is built from TRBV3-1 (or the pseudogene TRBV3-2) and TRBJ2-1, with D unclear. The CDR3 runs to 13 residues. The germline gives CDR1 LGHDT, CDR2 YNNKEL (reference sequence). V was pared by 3 bases and J by 4 bases, with 7 bases between. CDR3 amino acids: CASSQISYNEQFF. CDR3 DNA sequence: TGTGCCAGCAGCCAGATTAGTTACAATGAGCAGTTCTTC.

This clone was observed a single time. The genes are TRBV5-4 and TRBJ2-1; 8 bases are a match to TRBD2. V lost 1 base and J lost 2; bases outside the gene matches: 8. The CDR3 is made up of 17 amino acids. CDR1 and CDR2 (germline): SGHNT, YYREEE (reference sequence). The CDR3 spells CASSLFSGGVPYNEQFF. CDR3 nucleotide sequence: TGTGCCAGCAGCTTGTTTTCGGGAGGGGTTCCCTACAATGAGCAGTTCTTC.

This clone was seen just once. The J gene is TRBJ2-5, the V gene TRBV13; tentative D call: TRBD2 (5 bases). Germline V gene data show CDR1 as PRHDT and CDR2 as FYEKMQ (reference sequence). Trimming shortened V by 6 bases and J by 3 bases, and 11 bases separated the two germline ends. The CDR3 consists of 13 residues. CDR3 coding DNA: TGTGCCAGCAGACCCGGGGAGAAAGAGACCCAGTACTTC. Its translation is CASRPGEKETQYF.

The chain uses TRBV3-1 (or the pseudogene TRBV3-2) and TRBJ2-2; TRBD2 aligns across 11 bases. This CDR3 has 17 residues. With V trimmed by 6 bases and J by 4 bases, 10 bases remained unmatched. Germline CDR1 reads LGHDT; CDR2 reads YNNKEL (reference sequence). The CDR3 sequence is CASRRLAGGPGTGELFF. The CDR3 nucleotides read TGTGCCAGCAGGAGATTAGCGGGGGGGCCGGGCACCGGGGAGCTGTTTTTT.